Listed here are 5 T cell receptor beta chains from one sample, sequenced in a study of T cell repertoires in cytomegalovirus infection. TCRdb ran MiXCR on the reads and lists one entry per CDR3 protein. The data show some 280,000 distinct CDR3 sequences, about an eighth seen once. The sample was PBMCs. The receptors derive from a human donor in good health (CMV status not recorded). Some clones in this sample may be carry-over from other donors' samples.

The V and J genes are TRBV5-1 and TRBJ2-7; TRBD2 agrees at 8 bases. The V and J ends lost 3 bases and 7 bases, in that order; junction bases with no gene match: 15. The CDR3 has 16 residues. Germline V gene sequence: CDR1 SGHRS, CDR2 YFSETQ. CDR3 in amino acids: CASSWKPGLEVGEQYF. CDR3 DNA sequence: TGCGCCAGCAGCTGGAAACCGGGACTAGAAGTAGGGGAGCAGTACTTC.

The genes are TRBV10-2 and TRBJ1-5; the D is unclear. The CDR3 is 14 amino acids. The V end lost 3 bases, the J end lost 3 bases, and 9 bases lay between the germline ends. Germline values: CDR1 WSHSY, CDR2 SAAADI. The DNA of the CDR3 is TGCGCCAGCAGTGACAGAGGAATCAATCAGCCCCAGCATTTT. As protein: CASSDRGINQPQHF.

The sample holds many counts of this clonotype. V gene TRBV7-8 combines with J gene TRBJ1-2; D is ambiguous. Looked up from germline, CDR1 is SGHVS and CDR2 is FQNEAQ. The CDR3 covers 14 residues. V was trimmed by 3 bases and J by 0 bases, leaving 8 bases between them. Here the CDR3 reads CASSLLDSNYGYTF. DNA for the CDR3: TGTGCCAGCAGCTTGCTAGACTCTAACTATGGCTACACCTTC.

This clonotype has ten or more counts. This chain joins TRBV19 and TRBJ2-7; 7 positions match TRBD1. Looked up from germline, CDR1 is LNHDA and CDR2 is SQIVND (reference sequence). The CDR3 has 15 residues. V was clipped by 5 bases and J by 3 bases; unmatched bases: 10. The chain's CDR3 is CASSVSGTAYYEQYF. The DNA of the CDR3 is TGTGCCAGTAGTGTATCCGGGACAGCCTACTACGAGCAGTACTTC.

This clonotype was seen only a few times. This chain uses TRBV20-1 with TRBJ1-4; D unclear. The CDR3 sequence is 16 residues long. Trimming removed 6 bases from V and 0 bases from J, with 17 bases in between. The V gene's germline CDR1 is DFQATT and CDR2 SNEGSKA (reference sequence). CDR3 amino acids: CSASDLPGATNEKLFF. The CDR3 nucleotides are TGCAGTGCCTCCGATCTCCCGGGTGCAACTAATGAAAAACTGTTTTTT.